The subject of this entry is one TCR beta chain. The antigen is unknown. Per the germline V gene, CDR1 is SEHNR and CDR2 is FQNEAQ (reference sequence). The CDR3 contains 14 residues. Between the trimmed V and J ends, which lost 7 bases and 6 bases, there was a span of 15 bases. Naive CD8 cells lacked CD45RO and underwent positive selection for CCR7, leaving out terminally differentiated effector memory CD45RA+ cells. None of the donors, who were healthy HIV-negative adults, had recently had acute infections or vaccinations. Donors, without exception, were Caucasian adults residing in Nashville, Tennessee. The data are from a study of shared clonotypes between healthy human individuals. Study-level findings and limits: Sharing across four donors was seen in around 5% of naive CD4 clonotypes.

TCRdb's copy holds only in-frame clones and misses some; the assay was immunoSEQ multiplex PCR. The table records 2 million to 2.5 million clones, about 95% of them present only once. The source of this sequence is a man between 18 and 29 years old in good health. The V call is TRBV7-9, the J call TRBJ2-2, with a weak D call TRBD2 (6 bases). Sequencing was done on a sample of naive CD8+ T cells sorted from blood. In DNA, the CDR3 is TGTGCCAGCACCCCGGGGGTAGAGGCCGGGGAGCTGTTTTTT. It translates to CASTPGVEAGELFF.